The clone carrying this T cell receptor beta chain has at least ten counts. The antigen is undetermined. This sample was taken from a study of T cells in Graves' hyperthyroidism and ophthalmopathy. TCR beta CDR3 region amplification was performed from RNA transcripts. Carried out on the TCR CDR3, a first-round RT-PCR used the HTBI primer set. TCRdb reanalysed the multiplex PCR reads using MiXCR and keeps one entry per CDR3 protein. Of 600,000 or so distinct CDR3 sequences in the sample, more than 14% were seen once. Patients were excluded because of uncontrolled infection, other autoimmune disease, pregnancy or lactation. The diagnoses drew upon clinical symptoms, serum thyroxine and TRAb, thyroid ultrasound and orbital computed tomography. Out of roughly 10 ml of fresh peripheral blood came the PBMCs. The study, taken as a whole, reports: In the blood, most expanded thyroid clonotypes above 0.001 appeared as well.

There are 14 residues in the CDR3. Trimming cost V 5 bases and J 4 bases, with 14 bases left between them. Germline V lookup: CDR1 SGHTA, CDR2 FQGNSA. The material sequenced was blood. The chain recombines TRBV7-2 with TRBJ1-2, with D uncertain. This TCR derives from a woman aged 45-59 years with Graves' ophthalmopathy. DNA of the CDR3: TGTGCCAGCAGCCCTGGTCCACTATTCTATGGCTACACCTTC. Translating gives CASSPGPLFYGYTF.